The sequence of this T cell receptor (beta chain) was determined in a study of shared clonotypes between healthy human individuals. Study at large: Sampling drew on donors who were two women and a few men aged 18 to 49. The plates for each donor numbered three CD4 naive, three CD4 memory, two CD8 naive and one CD8 memory.

Turning to this clone: Its antigen is not identified.

Deep was the level used in running the assay. Produced via immunoSEQ multiplex PCR; TCRdb's table is partial and in-frame only. Among about 180,000 clones, over 85% were seen once, and the ten largest hold 0.067%. The CDR3 length is 16 residues. V was shortened by 6 bases and J by 1 base, with 18 bases between the two germline ends. The germline V gene encodes CDR1 MNHEY and CDR2 SMNVEV (reference sequence). Study results and limitations: Despite large depth, rarefaction showed incomplete sorted-subset sequencing.

Material for sequencing was naive CD4+ T cells sorted from blood. Subset defined: CD45RA+ positively selected. The V call is TRBV27, the J call TRBJ1-2; possible D gene TRBD1, 5 bases. This receptor was taken from a woman between 25 and 40 years old in good health. CDR3 nucleotides: TGTGCCAGCAGCGATTTAGGGGCAGGACGTAACTATGGCTACACCTTC. This sequence encodes CASSDLGAGRNYGYTF.